This TCR beta chain was obtained from a study of identical twins. CDR3 size: 14 residues. Trimming removed 3 bases at V and 0 bases at J, with 6 bases between. CDR1 and CDR2 from the germline V gene are LNHDA and SQIVND (reference sequence). MiXCR, applied by TCRdb to the 5' RACE reads, yields one record per CDR3 protein. The table has about 240,000 distinct CDR3 sequences, over 9.5% seen once; the top ten hold more than 8.5%. A remark on this clonotype: The antigen is undetermined.

Study observations and caveats: With beta out-of-frame sequences, excess sharing by twins was weaker. Fewer insertions characterized abundant cord blood beta clonotypes, whereas memory repertoires showed none.

The origin of this receptor is a man aged 50-60 years in good health. The chain recombines TRBV19 with TRBJ1-5; D not resolved. Sequenced sample: memory T cells sorted from blood. The CDR3 sequence: CASSILNSNQPQHF. The CDR3 nucleotides are TGTGCCAGTAGTATCCTAAATAGCAATCAGCCCCAGCATTTT.